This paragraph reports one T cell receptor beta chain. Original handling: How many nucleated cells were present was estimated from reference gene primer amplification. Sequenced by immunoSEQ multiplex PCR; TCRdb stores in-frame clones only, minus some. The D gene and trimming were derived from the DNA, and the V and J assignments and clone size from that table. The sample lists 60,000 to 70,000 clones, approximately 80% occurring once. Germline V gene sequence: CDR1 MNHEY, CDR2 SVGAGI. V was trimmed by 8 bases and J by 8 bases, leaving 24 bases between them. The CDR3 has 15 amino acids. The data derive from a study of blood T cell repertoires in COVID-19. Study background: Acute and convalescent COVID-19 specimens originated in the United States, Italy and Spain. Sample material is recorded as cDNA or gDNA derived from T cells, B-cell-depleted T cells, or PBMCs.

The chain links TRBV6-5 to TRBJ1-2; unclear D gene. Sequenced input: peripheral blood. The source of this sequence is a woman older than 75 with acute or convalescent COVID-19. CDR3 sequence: CASSKSSGRSGGYTF. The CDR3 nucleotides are TGTGCCAGCTCTAAAAGCAGTGGCAGGTCTGGGGGCTACACCTTC.